The 2 T cell receptor beta chains given below trace back to one sample, sequenced in a study of blood T cell repertoires in COVID-19. Sequencing was performed with immunoSEQ multiplex PCR; in TCRdb, only in-frame clones are kept and a portion is missing. The sample shows some 100,000 clones, about 84% of them seen only once. Sequenced sample: peripheral blood. These receptors were taken from a man older than 75 with active or convalescent COVID-19.

V gene TRBV7-2 combines with J gene TRBJ2-7; D is unclear. There are 14 residues in the CDR3. Trimming left V 1 base short and J 2 bases short, with 9 bases between. Germline CDR1 and CDR2: SGHTA and FQGNSA. The chain's CDR3 is CASSLGSPPYEQYF. The CDR3 DNA reads TGTGCCAGCAGCTTAGGTAGCCCTCCCTACGAGCAGTACTTC.

The chain employs TRBV9 and TRBJ1-5; the D is unclear. This CDR3 is 13 amino acids long. The germline gives CDR1 SGDLS, CDR2 YYNGEE. V was shortened by 0 bases and J by 3 bases, with 4 bases between the two germline ends. CDR3 nucleotide sequence: TGTGCCAGCAGCGTAGCTTACAATCAGCCCCAGCATTTT. Protein: CASSVAYNQPQHF.